Listed here are 32 T cell receptor beta chains from one sample, sequenced in a study of shared clonotypes between healthy human individuals. Sequenced by immunoSEQ multiplex PCR; TCRdb stores in-frame clones only, minus some. There are approximately 2.5 million clones in the sample; roughly nine tenths occur only once, and over 0.12% lies in the top ten. Sequenced input: naive CD4+ T cells sorted from blood. Subset denoted: CD45RA+ positively selected. The receptors here all came from a man younger than 30 in good health.

As DNA, the CDR3 is TGCGCCAGCAGAAACAGGGAGTGGGACACTGAAGCTTTCTTT. Its protein product is CASRNREWDTEAFF. The rearrangement uses TRBV4-1 and TRBJ1-1; possibly TRBD1 for D (6 bases). CDR1 MGHRA and CDR2 YSYEKL come from the germline V gene. The CDR3 is made up of 14 amino acids. V was pared by 6 bases and J by 3 bases, with 14 bases between.

Notes on this clone: The junction differs from germline at one of its ends, possibly a read error. This chain links TRBV4-1 with TRBJ2-7; tentatively, D is TRBD2 (5 bases). The CDR3 sequence is 17 residues long. The germline CDR1 and CDR2 sequences are MGHRA and YSYEKL. CDR3 residues: CASSQADRVPSSHEQYF. The CDR3 DNA reads TGCGCCAGCAGCCAAGCTGATAGGGTTCCTAGCTCCCACGAGCAGTACTTC.

V gene TRBV5-1 combines with J gene TRBJ1-1, with D uncertain. Germline V gene data show CDR1 as SGHRS and CDR2 as YFSETQ. V gave up 0 bases and J gave up 2 bases, with 14 bases separating them. The CDR3 runs 16 residues. For the CDR3, the DNA is TGCGCCAGCAGCTTGGCCGGGAGAGAGGGCAACACTGAAGCTTTCTTT. Amino acids: CASSLAGREGNTEAFF.

This rearrangement joins TRBV6-5 to TRBJ2-7, with D uncertain. V lost 6 bases, J lost 3 bases, and 15 bases lay in between. Looked up from germline, CDR1 is MNHEY and CDR2 is SVGAGI. CDR3 size: 14 residues. The CDR3 region has the DNA TGTGCCAGCAGCACCCTTAGCACTAACTACGAGCAGTACTTC. Translated, it gives CASSTLSTNYEQYF.

The J gene is TRBJ1-5, the V gene TRBV25-1, with a tentative D call TRBD1 (6 bases). This CDR3 comprises 14 residues. The V and J ends lost 8 bases and 5 bases respectively, with 16 bases between them. Germline loops: CDR1 MGHDK, CDR2 SYGVNS. Here the CDR3 DNA reads TGTGCCAGCTTCCGACAGGTAACATATCAGCCCCAGCATTTT. It yields the protein CASFRQVTYQPQHF.

The rearrangement uses TRBV7-9 and TRBJ2-6; TRBD2 matches at 9 bases. The CDR3 contains 18 residues. V lost 1 base, J lost 0 bases, and 4 bases stayed unmatched. Germline V gene data show CDR1 as SEHNR and CDR2 as FQNEAQ (reference sequence). CDR3 coding DNA: TGTGCCAGCAGCTTAGGAGCGGGGGGCCCCTCTGGGGCCAACGTCCTGACTTTC. Translation gives CASSLGAGGPSGANVLTF.

This chain uses TRBV5-6 with TRBJ2-3; D is ambiguous. The CDR3 sequence is 15 residues long. The V end lost 0 bases, the J end lost 1 base, and 9 bases lay between the germline ends. Germline V gene sequence: CDR1 SGHDT, CDR2 YYEEEE. The CDR3 bases are TGTGCCAGCAGCTTGGTACCCCTGGGCACAGATACGCAGTATTTT. This gives the protein CASSLVPLGTDTQYF. Variable domain in full (rest from reference TRBV5-6 and TRBJ2-3): DAGVTQSPTHLIKTRGQQVTLRCSPKSGHDTVSWYQQALGQGPQFIFQYYEEEERQRGNFPDRFSGHQFPNYSSELNVNALLLGDSALYLCASSLVPLGTDTQYFGPGTRLTVL.

The chain has TRBV7-8 and TRBJ2-7, with 11 bases identical to TRBD1. Germline lookup yields CDR1 SGHVS and CDR2 FQNEAQ. J gave up 3 bases and V 4 bases, and 2 bases lay outside the gene matches. The CDR3 contains 14 residues. The CDR3 reads CASSSGTGGYEQYF. CDR3 nucleotide sequence: TGTGCCAGCAGCTCCGGGACAGGGGGCTACGAGCAGTACTTC.

The chain couples TRBV2 to TRBJ2-3; TRBD1 aligns across 9 bases. Trimming took 7 bases from V and 2 from J; bases not matched to a gene: 7. The CDR3 is made up of 15 amino acids. CDR1 and CDR2 (germline): SNHLY, FYNNEI. The CDR3: CASITGTGSTDTQYF. The CDR3 bases are TGTGCCAGCATAACGGGGACAGGGTCCACAGATACGCAGTATTTT.

This clone has a handful of counts. Here the CDR3 DNA reads TGTGCCAGCGGATCGTTGGGTGAGCAGTTCTTC. This gives the protein CASGSLGEQFF. This chain connects TRBV6-6 to TRBJ2-1; no clear D gene. Trimming removed 8 bases from V and 9 bases from J, with 11 bases in between. Germline assignment: CDR1 MNHNY and CDR2 SVGAGI (reference sequence). The CDR3 consists of 11 residues.

The chain links TRBV19 to TRBJ1-5; the D is unclear. Looked up from germline, CDR1 is LNHDA and CDR2 is SQIVND (reference sequence). Trimming pared 3 bases from V and 0 bases from J, leaving 9 bases between. The CDR3 runs to 15 residues. For the CDR3, the DNA is TGTGCCAGTAGTATCATCCCCTTTAGCAATCAGCCCCAGCATTTT. Translating gives CASSIIPFSNQPQHF.

This clone appeared once. The chain is built from TRBV7-2 and TRBJ2-2, with 7 nucleotides matching TRBD1. Trimming took 7 bases from V and 1 from J; bases not matched to a gene: 3. This CDR3 is 14 amino acids long. Germline V CDR1 and CDR2: SGHTA, FQGNSA. This CDR3 is CASKDRLNTGELFF. The DNA for the CDR3 is TGTGCCAGCAAGGACAGGCTGAACACCGGGGAGCTGTTTTTT. Complete variable domain (other parts from reference TRBV7-2 and TRBJ2-2): GAGVSQSPSNKVTEKGKDVELRCDPISGHTALYWYRQSLGQGLEFLIYFQGNSAPDKSGLPSDRFSAERTGGSVSTLTIQRTQQEDSAVYLCASKDRLNTGELFFGEGSRLTVL.

This chain uses TRBV6-5 with TRBJ2-7; possibly TRBD1 for D (6 bases). Trimming removed 11 bases from V and 2 bases from J, with 19 bases in between. This CDR3 is built from 14 residues. Germline V CDR1 and CDR2: MNHEY, SVGAGI. The CDR3 here is CASSIDRTPYEQYF. The CDR3 DNA reads TGTGCCTCCTCGATAGACAGGACTCCCTACGAGCAGTACTTC.

This clone was seen just once. The same CDR3 is also encoded by other DNA sequences in this sample. The rearrangement joins TRBV6-1 to TRBJ1-6, with a weak D call TRBD1 (5 bases). Trimming took off 3 bases at V and 7 bases at J, with 7 bases between the two ends. The CDR3 consists of 13 residues. Germline V CDR1 and CDR2: MNHNS, SASEGT. CDR3 protein: CASSDRDNSPLHF. The CDR3 region has the DNA TGTGCCAGCAGTGACAGGGACAATTCACCCCTCCACTTT.

The V gene is TRBV19, the J gene TRBJ1-2, with TRBD1 matching over 11 bases. The CDR3 is 14 residues long. After removal of 5 bases from V and 2 bases from J, the junction contained 1 base not matched to a gene. The germline V gene encodes CDR1 LNHDA and CDR2 SQIVND (reference sequence). The CDR3 is CASSGTGGNYGYTF. CDR3 sequence (DNA): TGTGCCAGTAGTGGGACAGGGGGGAACTATGGCTACACCTTC.

The V gene is TRBV11-2, the J gene TRBJ1-4; D unclear. This CDR3 has 14 residues. V was trimmed by 0 bases and J by 7 bases, leaving 9 bases between them. Germline V lookup: CDR1 SGHAT, CDR2 FQNNGV. The CDR3 is CASSLDLGSEKLFF. The CDR3 DNA sequence: TGTGCCAGCAGCTTAGATCTGGGGTCTGAAAAACTGTTTTTT.

This chain uses TRBV19 with TRBJ1-1, with 8 bases matching TRBD1. The CDR3 totals 14 residues. The V segment lost 4 bases and the J segment 1 base; nucleotides outside the gene matches: 2. Looked up from germline, CDR1 is LNHDA and CDR2 is SQIVND (reference sequence). The CDR3 DNA reads as TGTGCCAGTAGTAGCCAGGGGGCGAACACTGAAGCTTTCTTT. It translates to CASSSQGANTEAFF.

On this clone: Other DNA sequences in this sample translate to the same CDR3. This rearrangement joins TRBV27 to TRBJ1-5; D not resolved. With 3 bases removed from V and 4 bases from J, the gap between germline ends came to 1 base. Germline lookup yields CDR1 MNHEY and CDR2 SMNVEV (reference sequence). This CDR3 is 11 amino acids long. The CDR3 DNA follows: TGTGCCAGCAGTTTGAATCAGCCCCAGCATTTT. It yields the protein CASSLNQPQHF.

The J gene is TRBJ1-4, the V gene TRBV7-2; 7 nucleotides line up with TRBD1. The junction had 3 bases not matched to a gene; V was cut back by 1 base and J by 4 bases. Germline V gene data show CDR1 as SGHTA and CDR2 as FQGNSA. The CDR3 extends over 15 amino acids. CDR3 in DNA: TGTGCCAGCAGCTTAGGGGGGACAGTTAATGAAAAACTGTTTTTT. This translates into CASSLGGTVNEKLFF.

The rearrangement joins TRBV15 to TRBJ2-7; tentative D call: TRBD1 (6 bases). Germline values: CDR1 LNHNV, CDR2 YYDKDF (reference sequence). The V and J ends lost 3 bases and 0 bases respectively, with 12 bases between them. There are 15 residues in the CDR3. DNA of the CDR3: TGTGCCACCAGCAGGCCCCGGGACACCTCCTACGAGCAGTACTTC. Translation gives CATSRPRDTSYEQYF. The variable domain in full, with the rest retrieved from reference TRBV15 and TRBJ2-7, is DAMVIQNPRYQVTQFGKPVTLSCSQTLNHNVMYWYQQKSSQAPKLLFHYYDKDFNNEADTPDNFQSRRPNTSFCFLDIRSPGLGDTAMYLCATSRPRDTSYEQYFGPGTRLTVT.

V and J are TRBV30 and TRBJ2-6; D may be TRBD1 (6 bases). The germline gives CDR1 GTSNPN, CDR2 SVGIG (reference sequence). V was cut by 5 bases and J by 4 bases, with 15 bases left in between. CDR3 length equals 15 residues. The CDR3 bases are TGTGCCTGGGCGCCCAGGGGTCGCGGGGCCAACGTCCTGACTTTC. Its protein product is CAWAPRGRGANVLTF. The full variable domain, in which reference TRBV30 and TRBJ2-6 provide the parts outside the CDR3, is SQTIHQWPATLVQPVGSPLSLECTVEGTSNPNLYWYRQAAGRGLQLLFYSVGIGQISSEVPQNLSASRPQDRQFILSSKKLLLSDSGFYLCAWAPRGRGANVLTFGAGSRLTVL.

Regarding this clone: In the same sample, other DNA sequences code for this CDR3. The chain employs TRBV7-2 and TRBJ1-2; D is unresolved. The germline CDR1 and CDR2 sequences are SGHTA and FQGNSA. The V and J ends lost 2 bases and 5 bases respectively, with 3 bases between them. The CDR3 is made up of 11 amino acids. The CDR3 coding sequence is TGTGCCAGCAGCTTATCTTATGGCTACACCTTC. This gives the protein CASSLSYGYTF.

The gene calls are TRBV19 and TRBJ1-5, with unresolved D. CDR1 is LNHDA and CDR2 is SQIVND in the germline V gene (reference sequence). This CDR3 has 14 amino acids. Between the trimmed V and J ends, which lost 2 bases and 7 bases, there was a span of 12 bases. The CDR3: CASSIWEPRQPQHF. The CDR3 DNA follows: TGTGCCAGTAGTATATGGGAACCTAGGCAGCCCCAGCATTTT.

To note about this clone: Different DNA sequences within this sample yield the same CDR3. The chain joins TRBV9 to TRBJ1-2, with 7 bases aligning to TRBD1. Germline V gives CDR1 SGDLS, CDR2 YYNGEE. V shed 2 bases, J shed 2 bases, and the junction held 0 bases outside the gene matches. This CDR3 contains 13 residues. This CDR3 is CASSVDRNYGYTF. The CDR3 region has the DNA TGTGCCAGCAGCGTGGACAGGAACTATGGCTACACCTTC.

V gene TRBV28 combines with J gene TRBJ1-2, with D maybe TRBD1 (6 bases). This CDR3 is built from 13 residues. Germline V gene lookup returns CDR1 MDHEN and CDR2 SYDVKM. V shed 3 bases and J shed 4 bases, with 9 bases lying between them. CDR3 nucleotides: TGTGCCAGCAGTTTCGGGGGCTTCTATGGCTACACCTTC. It specifies CASSFGGFYGYTF.

The chain links TRBV2 to TRBJ2-7; TRBD1 matches at 9 bases. Losses at the gene ends were 6 bases for V and 6 bases for J; bases not matched to a gene: 9. From germline, CDR1 is SNHLY and CDR2 FYNNEI. This CDR3 comprises 14 residues. DNA of the CDR3: TGTGCCAGCAGACTCCGGGACAGGGTCCCCGAGCAGTACTTC. Its translation is CASRLRDRVPEQYF.

The chain couples TRBV29-1 to TRBJ2-3, with unresolved D. Looked up from germline, CDR1 is SQVTM and CDR2 is ANQGSEA. V lost 8 bases to trimming and J lost 2 bases, with 8 bases between them. The CDR3 is 11 amino acids. The CDR3 region is CSTSDTDTQYF. The CDR3 DNA reads TGCAGCACCTCGGACACAGATACGCAGTATTTT.

The chain recombines TRBV15 with TRBJ2-7; 13 bases fit TRBD2. Trimming removed 5 bases from V and 3 bases from J; junction bases left unmatched: 4. The CDR3 consists of 15 residues. Germline assignment: CDR1 LNHNV and CDR2 YYDKDF (reference sequence). The CDR3 sequence is CATSGGLAGFYEQYF. For the CDR3, the DNA is TGTGCCACCAGCGGGGGACTAGCGGGATTCTACGAGCAGTACTTC.

The J gene is TRBJ2-1, the V gene TRBV4-1; the match to TRBD2 covers 8 bases. V lost 3 bases to trimming and J lost 7 bases; unmatched junction nucleotides: 11. Germline V gene sequence: CDR1 MGHRA, CDR2 YSYEKL. The CDR3 contains 16 residues. The CDR3, as DNA: TGCGCCAGCAGCCACGTCACTAGCGGAGGGGGGAATGAGCAGTTCTTC. Its translation: CASSHVTSGGGNEQFF.

V usage is TRBV10-2 and J usage is TRBJ2-5, with D possibly matching TRBD2 (5 bases). Trimming left V 0 bases short and J 6 bases short, with 11 bases between. The CDR3 length is 14 residues. Germline V lookup: CDR1 WSHSY, CDR2 SAAADI. The CDR3 sequence: CASSESRVAKTQYF. The CDR3 nucleotides read TGCGCCAGCAGTGAGTCGCGGGTGGCGAAGACCCAGTACTTC.

The V gene is TRBV18, the J gene TRBJ1-5; the D gene is possibly TRBD1 (6 bases). CDR3 length equals 15 residues. Germline values: CDR1 KGHSH, CDR2 LQKENI. The V and J ends lost 5 bases and 6 bases respectively, with 17 bases between them. The CDR3, as DNA: TGTGCCAGCTCATCAAGAATACAGGGCCGTCAGCCCCAGCATTTT. Its translation is CASSSRIQGRQPQHF.

CDR3 bases: TGTGCCAGCAGCAAACGTGGATTTGTCTGGAACACTGAAGCTTTCTTT. It yields the protein CASSKRGFVWNTEAFF. The rearrangement joins TRBV21-1 to TRBJ1-1. TRBV21-1 is a pseudogene. The CDR3 sequence is 16 residues long.